This T cell receptor beta chain was observed in a study of response to subunit inactivated influenza vaccine. Only a few counts were recorded for this clonotype. CDR1 and CDR2 from the germline V gene are SQVTM and ANQGSEA. The CDR3 runs 13 residues. Deletions cut 5 bases from V and 2 bases from J, with 11 bases between. TCRdb called the RT-PCR reads again in MiXCR, with one record for every CDR3 protein. The table lists about 540,000 distinct CDR3 sequences, less than 25% of them singletons. Separately, the same data were catalogued under a study of T cells expressing NK-cell markers. From that second work: For TCR beta, cDNA was produced by 5'RACE template switching with UMIs. Among eight sequenced donors, seven carried HCMV seropositivity while one was seronegative. In over 5 donors, dominant CD3+CD56+NKG2C+ clonotypes ranked among the top 10 CD8+ clonotypes.

This chain joins TRBV29-1 and TRBJ2-3; D unresolved. The clonotype was recovered from a man aged 50-60 years who received an inactivated influenza vaccine. The source was CD4+ T cells sorted from PBMCs, collected about 11 days after vaccination. The DNA of the CDR3 is TGCAGCGTTAGTAGTCGATTCACAGATACGCAGTATTTT. This sequence encodes CSVSSRFTDTQYF.